The clone carrying this TCR beta chain was detected only a few times. Its matching antigen is unknown. This sample was included in a study of T cells after yellow fever vaccination. Turning to the study itself: Where fractions had low cell numbers, libraries were prepared from them with the SMART-Seq v4 Ultra Low Input RNA kit. Overall study results and limits: In post-booster samples, most primary-vaccination clones reappeared (just under 98% CD4, over 70% CD8).

The CDR3 has 19 amino acids. Germline V gives CDR1 SGHAT, CDR2 FQDESV (reference sequence). V lost 2 bases and J lost 0; bases outside the gene matches: 13. TCRdb reanalysed the 5' RACE reads using MiXCR and keeps one entry per CDR3 protein. The table shows a few hundred thousand distinct CDR3 sequences, with about 17% occurring only once. The specimen was PBMCs, collected 5 days after the first yellow fever vaccination. V is TRBV11-1 and J is TRBJ2-5; 9 nucleotides match TRBD1. This sequence was found in a man between 18 and 29 years old who received the YFV17D yellow fever vaccine. The CDR3: CASSLLVQGADSYQETQYF. CDR3 bases: TGTGCCAGCAGCTTACTGGTACAGGGGGCCGATTCGTACCAAGAGACCCAGTACTTC. Together with reference TRBV11-1 and TRBJ2-5, the CDR3 gives the full variable domain: EAEVAQSPRYKITEKSQAVAFWCDPISGHATLYWYRQILGQGPELLVQFQDESVVDDSQLPKDRFSAERLKGVDSTLKIQPAELGDSAMYLCASSLLVQGADSYQETQYFGPGTRLLVL.